This T cell receptor (beta chain) was sequenced during a study of blood T cell repertoires in COVID-19. The CDR3 is 15 amino acids. V gave up 2 bases and J gave up 6 bases; unmatched junction bases: 5. Germline loops: CDR1 MDHEN, CDR2 SYDVKM. The assay was immunoSEQ multiplex PCR, and TCRdb's table has in-frame clones only and misses some. The sample lists 270,000 or so clones, under 90% occurring once. The chain recombines TRBV28 with TRBJ2-7; TRBD2 aligns across 12 bases. Sequences were obtained from peripheral blood. This clonotype was obtained from a woman between 50 and 59 years old who had recovered from COVID-19. CDR3 in DNA: TGTGCCAGCAGTTTAGGTGCTAGCGGGAGGGCCGAGCAGTACTTC. Amino acids: CASSLGASGRAEQYF.